The 22 T cell receptor beta chains in this list originate from one sample, sequenced in a study of blood T cell repertoires in COVID-19. Assay used: immunoSEQ multiplex PCR; TCRdb lists only in-frame clones, some missing. Of hundreds of thousands of clones in the sample, approximately 85% are singletons; the top ten hold approximately 9.6%. What was sequenced was PBMCs or T cells enriched from blood (not recorded which). Receptors were obtained from a woman in her fifties or sixties with acute COVID-19.

This clone is a singleton in its sample. The rearrangement joins TRBV29-1 to TRBJ1-1; 7 nucleotides line up with TRBD1. The CDR3 has 13 amino acids. CDR1 and CDR2 (germline): SQVTM, ANQGSEA. With 1 base clipped from V and 1 base from J, the junction kept 0 bases outside the gene matches. CDR3 nucleotide sequence: TGCAGCGTTGAAGGGACAGGGAACACTGAAGCTTTCTTT. It translates to CSVEGTGNTEAFF.

DNA of the CDR3: TGTGCCACCTGCCGGGGACTCCCGTCCTACAATGAGCAGTTCTTC. Translated, it gives CATCRGLPSYNEQFF. V is TRBV10-3 and J is TRBJ2-1; a possible D gene is TRBD2 (6 bases). The germline V and J ends were trimmed by 10 bases and 1 base, with 17 bases remaining between them. Germline CDR1 and CDR2: ENHRY and SYGVKD. The CDR3 contains 15 residues.

The V and J genes are TRBV28 and TRBJ1-1, with D maybe TRBD1 (6 bases). The CDR3 spans 15 residues. The V end lost 4 bases, the J end lost 1 base, and 13 bases lay between the germline ends. The germline CDR1 and CDR2 sequences are MDHEN and SYDVKM. CDR3 sequence reads: CASSSGGGGNTEAFF. The CDR3 nucleotides are TGTGCCAGCAGTTCGGGAGGGGGAGGGAACACTGAAGCTTTCTTT. The full variable domain, completed using reference TRBV28 and TRBJ1-1, is DVKVTQSSRYLVKRTGEKVFLECVQDMDHENMFWYRQDPGLGLRLIYFSYDVKMKEKGDIPEGYSVSREKKERFSLILESASTNQTSMYLCASSSGGGGNTEAFFGQGTRLTVV.

V gene TRBV21-1 combines with J gene TRBJ2-7; the table's TRBD1 call for D was not verified on the DNA. TRBV21-1 is a known pseudogene. There are 15 residues in the CDR3. CDR3 region: CASYLRQGNSYEQYF. CDR3 DNA: TGTGCCAGCTATCTTCGACAGGGGAACTCCTACGAGCAGTACTTC.

This chain links TRBV7-9 with TRBJ1-2, with no clear D. The germline V gene has CDR1 SEHNR and CDR2 FQNEAQ (reference sequence). The CDR3 totals 14 residues. Trimming pared 6 bases from V and 4 bases from J, leaving 15 bases between. The CDR3 DNA follows: TGTGCCAGCAGTCCCCCGGGTAGCGGCTATGGCTACACCTTC. It specifies CASSPPGSGYGYTF.

The gene calls are TRBV4-3 and TRBJ1-5; D call uncertain. Germline CDR1 reads LGHNA; CDR2 reads YSLEER. The CDR3 contains 13 residues. V was clipped by 0 bases and J by 6 bases, with 6 bases between them. The CDR3 DNA reads TGCGCCAGCAGCCAAGATCTAAGTCAGCCCCAGCATTTT. This sequence encodes CASSQDLSQPQHF.

This rearrangement joins TRBV6-5 to TRBJ2-5; possibly TRBD2 for D (6 bases). CDR3 length equals 16 residues. The V and J ends lost 2 bases and 2 bases respectively, with 15 bases between them. Germline V gene sequence: CDR1 MNHEY, CDR2 SVGAGI. CDR3 nucleotides: TGTGCCAGCAGTTACGGGGGGTTTGTTCCACAAGAGACCCAGTACTTC. This gives the protein CASSYGGFVPQETQYF.

The chain recombines TRBV6-5 with TRBJ2-2; the D gene is possibly TRBD1 (5 bases). Trimming removed 4 bases from V and 0 bases from J, with 9 bases in between. Germline V gives CDR1 MNHEY, CDR2 SVGAGI. The CDR3 is 15 residues long. The CDR3 protein is CASSSQGANTGELFF. CDR3 DNA sequence: TGTGCCAGCAGTTCTCAGGGCGCGAACACCGGGGAGCTGTTTTTT.

Worth noting for this clone: Compared with germline, one end of the junction differs, possibly owing to a read error. This chain uses TRBV10-3 with TRBJ2-5; 11 nucleotides match TRBD1. This CDR3 is 13 amino acids long. Looked up from germline, CDR1 is ENHRY and CDR2 is SYGVKD. CDR3 bases: TGTGCCGTCAGGACAGGGGGCGAAGAGACCCAGTACTTC. It yields the protein CAVRTGGEETQYF.

The chain recombines TRBV5-1 with TRBJ1-4, with 12 bases identical to TRBD1. This CDR3 is 17 amino acids long. The junction had 6 bases not matched to a gene; V was cut back by 4 bases and J by 2 bases. Germline V gene lookup returns CDR1 SGHRS and CDR2 YFSETQ. The CDR3 region has the DNA TGCGCCAGCAGCCCCGGGGACAGGGGGCTGACTAATGAAAAACTGTTTTTT. Its translation is CASSPGDRGLTNEKLFF.

The sample holds a few counts of this clone. This rearrangement joins TRBV19 to TRBJ1-2; TRBD1 aligns across 11 bases. After removal of 4 bases from V and 7 bases from J, the junction contained 5 bases not matched to a gene. CDR1 is LNHDA, CDR2 SQIVND, per germline (reference sequence). The CDR3 has 14 residues. The CDR3 bases are TGTGCCAGTAGTACCGGACAGGGGGCCTTTGGCTACACCTTC. Protein product: CASSTGQGAFGYTF.

This chain connects TRBV28 to TRBJ2-5; possibly TRBD1 for D (6 bases). Trimming took 2 bases from V and 6 from J, leaving 13 bases between them. The CDR3 spans 14 residues. CDR1 is MDHEN and CDR2 is SYDVKM in the germline V gene. CDR3 coding DNA: TGTGCCAGCAGTTTAGGACAGTTTAGACAGACCCAGTACTTC. As protein: CASSLGQFRQTQYF.

The chain couples TRBV27 to TRBJ1-1; no firm D call. The V gene lost 2 bases and the J gene lost 11 bases, with 15 bases spanning the gap. This CDR3 has 13 amino acids. Germline CDR1 MNHEY, CDR2 SMNVEV (reference sequence). Here the CDR3 reads CASSLNWERGAFF. Here the CDR3 DNA reads TGTGCCAGCAGTTTAAACTGGGAGCGAGGGGCTTTCTTT.

J is TRBJ1-5 and V is TRBV27, with TRBD1 matching 7 bases. Unmatched junction bases numbered 5, after V lost 4 bases and J lost 2 bases. Germline CDR1 reads MNHEY; CDR2 reads SMNVEV (reference sequence). The CDR3 runs 15 residues. The CDR3 DNA reads as TGTGCCAGCAGTTCTCAGGGGGTAGGCAATCAGCCCCAGCATTTT. It is translated as CASSSQGVGNQPQHF.

The chain is built from TRBV5-1 and TRBJ2-5; 7 bases match TRBD1. The V segment lost 0 bases and the J segment 3 bases; nucleotides outside the gene matches: 8. The CDR3 contains 16 residues. Germline V CDR1 and CDR2: SGHRS, YFSETQ. CDR3: CASSLALRQGEETQYF. For the CDR3, the DNA is TGCGCCAGCAGCTTGGCCCTAAGACAGGGAGAAGAGACCCAGTACTTC. The full variable domain, with the rest looked up from reference TRBV5-1 and TRBJ2-5, is KAGVTQTPRYLIKTRGQQVTLSCSPISGHRSVSWYQQTPGQGLQFLFEYFSETQRNKGNFPGRFSGRQFSNSRSEMNVSTLELGDSALYLCASSLALRQGEETQYFGPGTRLLVL.

This clone is termed medium-sized. The chain employs TRBV12-3 or TRBV12-4 and TRBJ1-1, with D unclear. The CDR3 runs 13 residues. Trimming shortened V by 2 bases and J by 6 bases, and 10 bases separated the two germline ends. CDR3 region: CASSLNGYAEAFF. The CDR3 coding sequence is TGTGCCAGCAGTTTAAACGGGTACGCTGAAGCTTTCTTT.

The V call is TRBV9, the J call TRBJ2-7, with 7 positions matching TRBD2. Germline V lookup: CDR1 SGDLS, CDR2 YYNGEE. V lost 0 bases, J lost 6 bases, and 9 bases stayed unmatched. The CDR3 runs to 15 residues. DNA for the CDR3: TGTGCCAGCAGCGTAGGGGGAGGGGAGGGAGCCGAGCAGTACTTC. Amino acid sequence: CASSVGGGEGAEQYF. Using reference TRBV9 and TRBJ2-7 for the parts outside the CDR3, the full variable domain is DSGVTQTPKHLITATGQRVTLRCSPRSGDLSVYWYQQSLDQGLQFLIQYYNGEERAKGNILERFSAQQFPDLHSELNLSSLELGDSALYFCASSVGGGEGAEQYFGPGTRLTVT.

This rearrangement joins TRBV7-9 to TRBJ2-7; 16 nucleotides agree with TRBD2. The V and J ends lost 2 bases and 4 bases, in that order; junction bases with no gene match: 11. The CDR3 has 19 residues. CDR1 is SEHNR, CDR2 FQNEAQ, per germline (reference sequence). The chain's CDR3 is CASSLNPGLAGGNSYEQYF. CDR3 in DNA: TGTGCCAGCAGCTTAAATCCGGGACTAGCGGGGGGGAACAGTTACGAGCAGTACTTC.

Written as DNA, the CDR3 is TGCGCCAGCAGCTTAGGACAGGGGGCGCGTGGGGCCAACGTCCTGACTTTC. Translated: CASSLGQGARGANVLTF. V and J are TRBV5-1 and TRBJ2-6; 11 bases are a match to TRBD1. Per germline, CDR1 SGHRS and CDR2 YFSETQ. V gave up 2 bases and J gave up 3 bases; unmatched junction bases: 4. The CDR3 extends over 17 amino acids.

The V and J genes are TRBV5-1 and TRBJ1-6, with TRBD1 identical over 9 bases. The CDR3 length is 16 residues. Trimming cost V 3 bases and J 11 bases; bases outside gene matches: 12. Germline CDR1 is SGHRS and CDR2 is YFSETQ. The CDR3 DNA sequence: TGCGCCAGCAGCTCTGGGGACAGGGAGTCGGGTGCACCCCTCCACTTT. This sequence encodes CASSSGDRESGAPLHF.

This sequence joins TRBV30 and TRBJ1-2; a weak D match, TRBD1 (5 bases). CDR1 and CDR2 from the germline V gene are GTSNPN and SVGIG (reference sequence). Trimming removed 0 bases from V and 4 bases from J, with 9 bases in between. This CDR3 comprises 13 residues. This chain's CDR3 is CAWSVAGSYGYTF. As DNA, the CDR3 is TGTGCCTGGAGTGTAGCAGGGTCCTATGGCTACACCTTC. Full variable domain (outside the CDR3, taken from reference TRBV30 and TRBJ1-2): SQTIHQWPATLVQPVGSPLSLECTVEGTSNPNLYWYRQAAGRGLQLLFYSVGIGQISSEVPQNLSASRPQDRQFILSSKKLLLSDSGFYLCAWSVAGSYGYTFGSGTRLTVV.

The V and J genes are TRBV30 and TRBJ1-2; TRBD1 matches at 8 bases. This CDR3 contains 14 residues. Germline V gene lookup returns CDR1 GTSNPN and CDR2 SVGIG (reference sequence). V lost 3 bases to trimming and J lost 8 bases; unmatched junction nucleotides: 11. The CDR3, as DNA: TGTGCCTGGAGGACCCCCCAGGGGGCGACCGGCTACACCTTC. Its protein product is CAWRTPQGATGYTF.